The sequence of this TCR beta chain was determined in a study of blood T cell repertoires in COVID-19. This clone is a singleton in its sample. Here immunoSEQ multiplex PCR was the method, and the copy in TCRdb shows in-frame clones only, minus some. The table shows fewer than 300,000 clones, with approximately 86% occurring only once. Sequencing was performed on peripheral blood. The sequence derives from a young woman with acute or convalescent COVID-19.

CDR3 sequence (DNA): TGTGCCAGCATATCCGCCATGAGGGGGTTCAGGGCCCCGAATGAAAAACTGTTTTTT. Amino acid sequence: CASISAMRGFRAPNEKLFF. The chain couples TRBV28 to TRBJ1-4; D might be TRBD1 (6 bases). The CDR3 is 19 residues long. Germline V gene data show CDR1 as MDHEN and CDR2 as SYDVKM. Trimming left V 7 bases short and J 5 bases short, with 29 bases between.